Below, one T cell receptor (beta chain) is given with its context. Its antigen is undetermined. The assay was immunoSEQ multiplex PCR, and TCRdb's table has in-frame clones only and misses some. The sample has 65,000 to 80,000 clones, around 87% seen once. The CDR3 covers 15 residues. Germline CDR1 is SGHVS and CDR2 is FQNEAQ. V was pared by 2 bases and J by 6 bases, with 4 bases of the junction left unmatched. The entry originates in a study of OX40 agonist ivuxolimab in advanced cancers. As for the study in general: It was ivuxolimab, an agonistic anti-OX40 (CD134) antibody, that patients were treated with. It was permissible to have had prior anti-PD-1, anti-PD-L1 or anti-CTLA-4 therapy, and around 40% had some. Whole-study results and caveats: Normalized T-cell clonal expansion was also low in some nonresponders. At doses 0.1 to 3.0 mg/kg, CD4+ and CD8+ clones expanded.

The clonotype originates from an adult with an advanced solid tumor such as melanoma, head and neck, liver or kidney cancer. Source: CD4+ or CD8+ T cells sorted from blood, taken in a trial of the OX40 agonist ivuxolimab. The chain is built from TRBV7-8 and TRBJ1-2; 12 bases line up with TRBD1. CDR3 nucleotides: TGTGCCAGCAGCTTATCCGGGACAGGGGGCGATGGCTACACCTTC. It specifies CASSLSGTGGDGYTF.